Listed here are 28 T cell receptor beta chains from one sample, sequenced in a study of cytomegalovirus exposure and HLA in healthy donors (dated by TCRdb to about 2017). Libraries were made using the immunoSEQ multiplex PCR assay. For the multiplex PCR, a mixture combining 60 forward primers for TCR Vbeta segments and 13 reverse primers for TCR Jbeta segments was used. TCRdb holds this immuneACCESS table with in-frame rearrangements only. Some clones are missing; in checked studies, unresolved V genes explain under half, and the rest has no known cause. The sample profile shows around 100,000 clones; 79% of them were found once. Clones ranked in the top ten supply approximately 3% of the sample. Material for sequencing was PBMCs. The receptors originated from a woman aged 40 to 50 in good health and CMV-seronegative.

In DNA form, the CDR3 reads TGTGCCAGCATTCCAGACCTGGGATTTAATGAGAGGGCTGAAGCTTTCTTT. This translates into CASIPDLGFNERAEAFF. The chain links TRBV2 to TRBJ1-1; D ambiguous. V was shortened by 7 bases and J by 6 bases, with 27 bases between the two germline ends. The CDR3 sequence is 17 residues long. Germline values: CDR1 SNHLY, CDR2 FYNNEI.

The chain employs TRBV7-9 and TRBJ2-2; TRBD1 matches 9 bases. Germline V CDR1 and CDR2: SEHNR, FQNEAQ (reference sequence). Losses at the gene ends were 8 bases for V and 7 bases for J; bases not matched to a gene: 14. This CDR3 spans 16 amino acids. CDR3 protein: CASSTSAGTGIGELFF. In DNA form, the CDR3 reads TGTGCCAGCTCTACATCGGCAGGGACAGGGATCGGGGAGCTGTTTTTT. The whole variable domain, filled in from reference TRBV7-9 and TRBJ2-2, reads DTGVSQNPRHKITKRGQNVTFRCDPISEHNRLYWYRQTLGQGPEFLTYFQNEAQLEKSRLLSDRFSAERPKGSFSTLEIQRTEQGDSAMYLCASSTSAGTGIGELFFGEGSRLTVL.

V and J are TRBV11-2 and TRBJ2-5; D not resolved. The V end was cut by 1 base, the J end by 2 bases, with 8 bases between. The CDR3 has 14 amino acids. CDR1 SGHAT and CDR2 FQNNGV come from the germline V gene. As DNA, the CDR3 is TGTGCCAGCAGCTTAGTACTGATACAAGAGACCCAGTACTTC. It translates to CASSLVLIQETQYF.

The chain uses TRBV27 and TRBJ2-5; D might be TRBD2 (6 bases). CDR1 is MNHEY and CDR2 is SMNVEV in the germline V gene (reference sequence). The CDR3 runs to 12 residues. The V end lost 5 bases, the J end lost 7 bases, and 11 bases lay between the germline ends. The CDR3 DNA sequence: TGTGCCAGCAGTACGGGGGATGGGACCCAGTACTTC. Its translation is CASSTGDGTQYF.

This chain links TRBV5-4 with TRBJ1-1; 8 bases map to TRBD1. Per the germline V gene, CDR1 is SGHNT and CDR2 is YYREEE (reference sequence). V dropped 3 bases and J dropped 1; count of bases not matched to a gene: 8. This CDR3 spans 16 amino acids. This CDR3 reads CASSSHRGFRNTEAFF. In DNA form, the CDR3 reads TGTGCCAGCAGCTCCCACAGGGGGTTTCGGAACACTGAAGCTTTCTTT.

The chain links TRBV9 to TRBJ2-1; TRBD2 agrees at 10 bases. CDR3 length: 15 amino acids. From germline, CDR1 is SGDLS and CDR2 YYNGEE. V was pared by 1 base and J by 6 bases, with 4 bases of the junction left unmatched. CDR3 residues: CASSVRLAGLNEQFF. The DNA for the CDR3 is TGTGCCAGCAGCGTAAGACTAGCGGGTCTCAATGAGCAGTTCTTC.

The V and J genes are TRBV23-1 and TRBJ1-2; TRBD1 agrees at 9 bases. TRBV23-1 is recorded as an ORF, its role being uncertain. The CDR3 loop spans 14 amino acids. V lost 4 bases, J lost 5 bases, and 5 bases stayed unmatched. CDR3 nucleotides: TGCGCCAGCAGTCGGGACAGGGCGGTTTATGGCTACACCTTC. This encodes CASSRDRAVYGYTF.

The rearrangement links TRBV19 to TRBJ2-3, with D possibly matching TRBD1 (6 bases). V shed 5 bases and J shed 2 bases, with 17 bases lying between them. The V gene's germline CDR1 is LNHDA and CDR2 SQIVND (reference sequence). The CDR3 is 16 amino acids. The CDR3 loop reads CASSSGDQDFTDTQYF. The CDR3 DNA is TGTGCCAGTAGTTCAGGGGACCAGGATTTCACAGATACGCAGTATTTT.

This clone has a single count. The V gene is TRBV7-2, the J gene TRBJ2-7, with TRBD2 identical over 7 bases. The CDR3 length is 13 residues. The ends lost 7 bases at V and 4 bases at J; junction bases unmatched: 7. CDR1 SGHTA and CDR2 FQGNSA come from the germline V gene. Here the CDR3 DNA reads TGTGCCAGCACGCGGCGGGAGAGTTACGAGCAGTACTTC. It is translated as CASTRRESYEQYF.

The rearrangement links TRBV27 to TRBJ2-1; perhaps TRBD2 as D (5 bases). Germline values: CDR1 MNHEY, CDR2 SMNVEV (reference sequence). This CDR3 is built from 13 residues. V was pared by 6 bases and J by 9 bases, with 15 bases between. CDR3 region: CASSSGPRSEQFF. Written as DNA, the CDR3 is TGTGCCAGCAGCAGCGGACCGCGGAGTGAGCAGTTCTTC.

V gene TRBV6-5 combines with J gene TRBJ2-5; 8 positions match TRBD1. The J call may not be correct, given that the DNA end is closer to TRBJ2-7. The CDR3 covers 16 residues. Germline values: CDR1 MNHEY, CDR2 SVGAGI. As DNA, the CDR3 is TGTGCCAGCAGTTACACCTTGGGACAGGCCGCCGGCGAGCAGTACTTC. It specifies CASSYTLGQAAGEQYF.

The chain uses TRBV4-3 and TRBJ1-4; D perhaps matches TRBD1 (6 bases). V was clipped by 2 bases and J by 8 bases, with 12 bases between them. This CDR3 contains 14 residues. Germline V gives CDR1 LGHNA, CDR2 YSLEER. The CDR3 DNA is TGCGCCAGCAGCCAATTAAGGGGGAGCGAAAAACTGTTTTTT. This translates into CASSQLRGSEKLFF.

V is TRBV28 and J is TRBJ2-1, with 11 bases identical to TRBD2. This CDR3 spans 16 amino acids. From germline, CDR1 is MDHEN and CDR2 SYDVKM. V was clipped by 2 bases and J by 3 bases; unmatched bases: 3. The CDR3 coding sequence is TGTGCCAGCAGTTTAACTAGCGGGGGCCTCTACAATGAGCAGTTCTTC. It yields the protein CASSLTSGGLYNEQFF.

This clone was recorded a few times. This sequence joins TRBV20-1 and TRBJ1-6; D remains unclear. CDR1 DFQATT and CDR2 SNEGSKA come from the germline V gene (reference sequence). Trimming took 6 bases from V and 12 from J, leaving 12 bases between them. This CDR3 is 11 amino acids long. The CDR3 DNA is TGCAGTGCGTGGAGAGACGGACCCCTCCACTTT. Its translation is CSAWRDGPLHF.

The rearrangement joins TRBV28 to TRBJ2-2, with D unresolved. This CDR3 region has 14 residues. V shed 6 bases and J shed 3 bases, with 11 bases lying between them. The V gene's germline CDR1 is MDHEN and CDR2 SYDVKM. The CDR3 DNA reads as TGTGCCAGCAGCCCCCTTTCGGACACCGGGGAGCTGTTTTTT. Residues: CASSPLSDTGELFF.

This clone was picked up a small number of times. The rearrangement joins TRBV16 to TRBJ1-2, with TRBD1 matching over 8 bases. This CDR3 has 15 residues. V dropped 1 base and J dropped 6; count of bases not matched to a gene: 7. Looked up from germline, CDR1 is KGHSY and CDR2 is FQNENV. The CDR3 DNA is TGTGCCAGCAGCCAATACGGACAGGGAGGGGATGGCTACACCTTC. It codes for CASSQYGQGGDGYTF.

This clone was picked up one time. V gene TRBV10-1 combines with J gene TRBJ2-3; tentatively, D is TRBD1 (6 bases). The CDR3 contains 15 residues. Germline assignment: CDR1 WNHNN and CDR2 SYGVQD (reference sequence). Trimming took off 5 bases at V and 0 bases at J, with 12 bases between the two ends. The CDR3 sequence is CASSKQGGSTDTQYF. CDR3 DNA sequence: TGCGCCAGCAGTAAACAGGGTGGGAGCACAGATACGCAGTATTTT.

This clone has just one count. The chain links TRBV11-2 to TRBJ2-1, with 9 positions matching TRBD2. The CDR3 totals 14 residues. Germline-derived CDR1 and CDR2 are SGHAT and FQNNGV. J gave up 7 bases and V 1 base, and 2 bases lay outside the gene matches. The CDR3 nucleotides read TGTGCCAGCAGCTTAGGACTAGCGGCTAATGAGCAGTTCTTC. Its protein product is CASSLGLAANEQFF.

As to this clone: The junction and the germline gene differ at one end; a read error may be behind it. The rearrangement links TRBV7-9 to TRBJ2-5; D possibly corresponds to TRBD1 (6 bases). CDR1 and CDR2 from the germline V gene are SEHNR and FQNEAQ (reference sequence). There are 14 residues in the CDR3. The CDR3 region has the DNA TGTTCCAGCAGCTTTCCGGACAGCCAAGAGACCCAGTACTTC. This sequence encodes CSSSFPDSQETQYF.

This clone was picked up one time. The chain uses TRBV5-4 and TRBJ1-6, with TRBD1 identical over 9 bases. The V and J ends lost 4 bases and 13 bases, in that order; junction bases with no gene match: 18. The germline CDR1 and CDR2 sequences are SGHNT and YYREEE (reference sequence). This CDR3 comprises 17 residues. The CDR3 spells CASSTGKRTGDLSPLHF. The CDR3 DNA reads TGTGCCAGCAGCACCGGAAAAAGGACAGGGGACCTTTCTCCCCTCCACTTT.

This chain joins TRBV4-1 and TRBJ2-2; D call uncertain. From germline, CDR1 is MGHRA and CDR2 YSYEKL. This CDR3 is 16 amino acids long. The V and J ends lost 0 bases and 0 bases respectively, with 8 bases between them. The CDR3 is CASSQESRSNTGELFF. Written as DNA, the CDR3 is TGCGCCAGCAGCCAAGAGTCCCGGTCGAACACCGGGGAGCTGTTTTTT.

This sequence joins TRBV15 and TRBJ2-3; 10 nucleotides match TRBD2. The CDR3 loop spans 18 amino acids. Trimming removed 1 base from V and 4 bases from J; junction bases left unmatched: 11. Germline lookup yields CDR1 LNHNV and CDR2 YYDKDF (reference sequence). The CDR3 DNA reads as TGTGCCACCAGCAGAGCCGACTATAGCGGGGGGTCCTCAGATACGCAGTATTTT. Amino acids: CATSRADYSGGSSDTQYF.

This clone was counted a single time. CDR3 in DNA: TGTGCCAGCAGCACTCGGGACGACAGGCTGTCCTACGAGCAGTACTTC. The encoded protein is CASSTRDDRLSYEQYF. The chain links TRBV11-2 to TRBJ2-7; a weak D match, TRBD1 (6 bases). Germline V lookup: CDR1 SGHAT, CDR2 FQNNGV. Between the trimmed V and J ends, which lost 5 bases and 1 base, there was a span of 18 bases. There are 16 residues in the CDR3.

The chain joins TRBV5-1 to TRBJ2-5; the match to TRBD2 covers 11 bases. Germline V gene data show CDR1 as SGHRS and CDR2 as YFSETQ. Losses at the gene ends were 1 base for V and 3 bases for J; bases not matched to a gene: 11. The CDR3 runs 18 residues. Here the CDR3 reads CASSLTGPGTSGKETQYF. In nucleotides, the CDR3 is TGCGCCAGCAGCTTGACAGGACCCGGGACTAGCGGAAAAGAGACCCAGTACTTC.

This sequence joins TRBV7-9 and TRBJ2-7; TRBD2 matches at 8 bases. Trimming at V came to 3 bases and at J to 0 bases, leaving 4 bases not matched to a gene. The CDR3 consists of 15 residues. Per germline, CDR1 SEHNR and CDR2 FQNEAQ (reference sequence). This CDR3 reads CASSFGSGASYEQYF. Here the CDR3 DNA reads TGTGCCAGCAGCTTTGGTAGCGGGGCCTCCTACGAGCAGTACTTC.

This rearrangement joins TRBV28 to TRBJ2-5, with a tentative D call TRBD2 (7 bases). The germline V and J ends were trimmed by 10 bases and 2 bases, with 14 bases remaining between them. Germline V gene lookup returns CDR1 MDHEN and CDR2 SYDVKM. This CDR3 region has 13 residues. The DNA of the CDR3 is TGTGCCATCGAAGGGGGAGGGCAAGAGACCCAGTACTTC. Translating gives CAIEGGGQETQYF.

This rearrangement joins TRBV5-1 to TRBJ2-7; weak D call: TRBD1 (5 bases). Per germline, CDR1 SGHRS and CDR2 YFSETQ. The CDR3 spans 15 residues. V was cut by 4 bases and J by 0 bases, with 14 bases left in between. The CDR3 sequence is CASSRSTGSSYEQYF. The DNA of the CDR3 is TGCGCCAGCAGCCGGAGCACAGGTAGCTCCTACGAGCAGTACTTC.

This rearrangement joins TRBV4-3 to TRBJ2-7, with D unclear. Deletions cut 0 bases from V and 0 bases from J, with 6 bases between. The CDR3 totals 14 residues. The germline V gene has CDR1 LGHNA and CDR2 YSLEER. The CDR3 DNA is TGCGCCAGCAGCCAAGATAGTTCCTCCTACGAGCAGTACTTC. This gives the protein CASSQDSSSYEQYF.